A selection of T cell receptor beta chains follows, all from one sample in a study of tumor-infiltrating lymphocytes in primary liver carcinoma. TCRdb called the multiplex PCR reads again in MiXCR, with one record for every CDR3 protein. This sample carries 310,000 or so distinct CDR3 sequences, approximately 54% of them seen once, and the ten largest clones take around 15%. Sequences were obtained from peripheral blood. These receptors were taken from a woman under 40 with primary liver carcinoma and hepatitis B virus infection. Each CDR3 is given with its conserved first and last residue. D genes are given only for firm matches. Clone size, where shown, is once, few, many, or a class for clones that have expanded.

v_call	d_call	clone_size	j_call	cdr3_nt	cdr3_aa
TRBV6-2/TRBV6-3	-	-	TRBJ2-3	TGTGCCAGCAGTTACGGGGCCCTCACAGATACGCAGTATTTT	CASSYGALTDTQYF
TRBV12-3/TRBV12-4	-	-	TRBJ1-2	TGTGCCAGCAGTTATATGGGAGGCTACACCTTC	CASSYMGGYTF
TRBV2	TRBD2	once	TRBJ2-1	TGTGCCAGCCTAGCGGGAGTACGGAATGAGCAGTTCTTC	CASLAGVRNEQFF
TRBV7-9	TRBD1	-	TRBJ1-1	TGTGCCAGCAGAGGGACAGGGATGAACACTGAAGCTTTCTTT	CASRGTGMNTEAFF
TRBV24-1	TRBD2	-	TRBJ2-1	TGTGCCACCAGTGATTCGGGGACTAGCGGGGCTTACAATGAGCAGTTCTTC	CATSDSGTSGAYNEQFF
TRBV6-5	TRBD2	-	TRBJ2-3	TGTGCCAGCAGTTTAAAACAAGCGGGAGTGACAGATACGCAGTATTTT	CASSLKQAGVTDTQYF
TRBV7-9	TRBD2	-	TRBJ2-3	TGTGCCAGCACCCACCTGGCGGGGAGGGCCCCCACAGATACGCAGTATTTT	CASTHLAGRAPTDTQYF
TRBV4-1	TRBD1	few	TRBJ1-2	TGCGCCAGCAGCCAGAGGGACAGCGATGGCTACACCTTC	CASSQRDSDGYTF
TRBV29-1	TRBD1	once	TRBJ1-1	TGCAATACCACGGGAACAGGGGCCGGATCGAACACTGAAGCTTTCTTT	CNTTGTGAGSNTEAFF
TRBV12-5	TRBD1	many	TRBJ2-7	TGTGCTAGTGAGGGCCGGGGACAGGACTCCTACGAGCAGTACTTC	CASEGRGQDSYEQYF
TRBV12-3/TRBV12-4	-	-	TRBJ2-2	TGTGCAAGCAGACCTCGGACTAACGGGAATAACACCGGGGAGCTGTTTTTT	CASRPRTNGNNTGELFF
TRBV18	TRBD2	-	TRBJ2-1	TGTGCCAGCTCACCCTGGACTAGCGGGAACAATGAGCAGTTCTTC	CASSPWTSGNNEQFF
TRBV11-2	TRBD2	-	TRBJ2-7	TGTGCCAGCAGCCACACCCGACTAGCGGGAAGGTACGAGCAGTACTTC	CASSHTRLAGRYEQYF
TRBV6-5	-	-	TRBJ1-6	TGTGTCAGCAGTAAACGGACAGATAATTCACCCCTCCACTTT	CVSSKRTDNSPLHF
TRBV14	TRBD2	-	TRBJ2-5	TGTGCCAGCAGCCAAGCGACCTCTCCCTGGGTAGCGGGAGGCCTAGGAGAGACCCAGTACTTC	CASSQATSPWVAGGLGETQYF
TRBV7-8	-	few	TRBJ2-7	TGTGCCAGCAGCTTTAGAGTCGGGGGCTACGAGCAGTACTTC	CASSFRVGGYEQYF
TRBV5-4	TRBD2	-	TRBJ2-3	TGTGCCAGCAGCTTGGTGGCACTAGCGGGAGGACCCACAGATACGCAGTATTTT	CASSLVALAGGPTDTQYF
TRBV6-6	TRBD1	many	TRBJ2-7	TGTGCCATCCAAAAGGGGGCAGACTACGAGCAGTACTTC	CAIQKGADYEQYF
TRBV6-2/TRBV6-3	-	few	TRBJ2-4	TGTGCCAGCAGGACAGGCGTAGCCAAAAACATTCAGTACTTC	CASRTGVAKNIQYF
TRBV11-3	-	many	TRBJ1-2	TGTGCCAGCAGCTTAGATAACGCAGCTATCTATGGCTACACCTTC	CASSLDNAAIYGYTF
TRBV7-9	-	-	TRBJ2-7	TGTGCCAGCAGCCCCGTTAGTTGGGGGTTGCAGCTCGAGCAGTACTTC	CASSPVSWGLQLEQYF
TRBV11-2	-	many	TRBJ2-1	TGTGCCAGCAGCGGAAGCAGGGGTTCCGATGAGCAGTTCTTC	CASSGSRGSDEQFF
TRBV7-8	TRBD1	-	TRBJ1-6	TGTGCCAACAGCTTAGACACTCCAGGGGGGGGGTATAATTCACCCCTCCACTTT	CANSLDTPGGGYNSPLHF
TRBV11-1	-	many	TRBJ2-2	TGTGCCAGCAGCTCCGACCGGGACTCCGACACCGGGGAGCTGTTTTTT	CASSSDRDSDTGELFF
TRBV6-2/TRBV6-3	-	-	TRBJ1-1	TGTGCCAGCAGTTCGCCAGGGCGAGGCTCTGAAGCTTTCTTT	CASSSPGRGSEAFF
TRBV11-2	-	-	TRBJ1-1	TGTGCCTTTGACGACGGTCGCAGCGGTCCCCACACTGAAGCTTTCTTT	CAFDDGRSGPHTEAFF
TRBV6-5	-	many	TRBJ1-1	TGTGCCAGTCTAGGCACAGGGATCCACACTGAAGCTTTCTTT	CASLGTGIHTEAFF
TRBV19	TRBD1	-	TRBJ1-5	TGTGCCAGTAAACTACAGGGGAGACGCGAGCAGCCCCAGCATTTT	CASKLQGRREQPQHF
TRBV14	-	-	TRBJ1-1	TGTACCAGTAGCCCGGTGGGGACTGAAGCTTTCTTT	CTSSPVGTEAFF
TRBV28	-	-	TRBJ2-7	TGTGCCACCGGAGTGCAAGGCGGGTATGGGGGGGGGCCTTACGAGCAGTACTTC	CATGVQGGYGGGPYEQYF
TRBV12-3/TRBV12-4	-	few	TRBJ2-5	TGTGCCAGCAGCTTGGACCAGGGTACGGCCCAGTACTTC	CASSLDQGTAQYF
TRBV24-1	-	-	TRBJ2-5	TGTGCCACCAGTGATGGGGAGACCCAGTACTTC	CATSDGETQYF
TRBV12-5	-	-	TRBJ2-2	TGTGCTAGTGGTCCGGACCCCCCCGGGGAGCTGTTTTTT	CASGPDPPGELFF
TRBV6-1	-	many	TRBJ2-7	TGTGCCAGCAGCCAGACCTGGAAGGGGGACGAGCAGTACTTC	CASSQTWKGDEQYF
TRBV11-3	-	-	TRBJ2-1	TGTGCCAATAGCCGAGTTCTGGGAGCCAATGAGCAGTTCTTC	CANSRVLGANEQFF
TRBV11-2	-	-	TRBJ1-6	TGTGCCAGCAGCCTTTCCCGGGACGGCTCACCCCTCCACTTT	CASSLSRDGSPLHF
TRBV6-2/TRBV6-3	-	many	TRBJ2-1	TGTGCCAGCAGGATCTCGGCGTCCTACAATGAGCAGTTCTTC	CASRISASYNEQFF
TRBV5-6	-	-	TRBJ1-1	TGTGCCAGCAGCTTGGCCAACAGTGAAGCTTTCTTT	CASSLANSEAFF
TRBV7-9	-	-	TRBJ2-6	TGTGCCAGCAGCTTACCCCAGGCTGGGGCCAACGTCCTGACTTTC	CASSLPQAGANVLTF
TRBV7-8	TRBD1	few	TRBJ1-3	TGTGCCAGCAGCCCTGAGGGGGGACAGGGGAGGAACACCATATATTTT	CASSPEGGQGRNTIYF
TRBV29-1	TRBD2	-	TRBJ2-6	TGCAGCGTTGTCGGGGGGTCCGGGGCCAACATCCCGACTTTC	CSVVGGSGANIPTF
TRBV29-1	-	many	TRBJ1-1	TGCAGCGTTAACCAGGGCATGAACACTGAAGCTTTCTTT	CSVNQGMNTEAFF
TRBV11-3	TRBD2	-	TRBJ2-7	TGTGCCAGCATCCAGGGACTAGCGGGTTTTCACGAGCAGTACTTC	CASIQGLAGFHEQYF
TRBV28	-	-	TRBJ2-2	TGTGCCAGTAGACTTGTCACCGGGGGGCTGTTTTTT	CASRLVTGGLFF
TRBV12-3/TRBV12-4	-	-	TRBJ2-4	TGTGCCAGCAGTTTAGGATTGGGAAACATTCAGTACTTC	CASSLGLGNIQYF
TRBV11-2	TRBD1	-	TRBJ2-7	TGTGCCAGTAGCCTTTCGACAGGGGGCCACGAGCTGTACTTC	CASSLSTGGHELYF
TRBV4-2	-	-	TRBJ1-4	TGTGCCAGCAGCCTATGGGCCCGATCGGGGGCAACTAGTGAAAAACTGTTTTTT	CASSLWARSGATSEKLFF
TRBV11-2	-	-	TRBJ2-1	TGTGCCAGTAGCTTAGAAAGCCTACAGCAGTTCTTC	CASSLESLQQFF
TRBV6-5	-	-	TRBJ2-1	TGTGCCAGCAGTTACTCGAGAGGGCTACACAATGAGCAGTTCTTC	CASSYSRGLHNEQFF
TRBV10-3	-	-	TRBJ1-4	TGTGCCATCAGTGATTCGGGGCGGAATGAAAAACTGTTTTTT	CAISDSGRNEKLFF
TRBV5-1	-	-	TRBJ1-3	TGCGCCAGCAGCCTGGGGAATTCCAACTCTGGAAACACCATATATTTT	CASSLGNSNSGNTIYF
TRBV6-2/TRBV6-3	-	once	TRBJ2-4	TGTGCCAGCTCTTTGGTGGGCTTAGCCAAAAACATTCAGTACTTC	CASSLVGLAKNIQYF
TRBV11-2	TRBD2	-	TRBJ2-3	TGTGCAGACGCGCTAGCGGGAGGCACAGATACGCAGTATTTT	CADALAGGTDTQYF
TRBV2	-	few	TRBJ2-1	TGTGCCACTCCCAACTGGGCTGGGGAGCAGTTCTTC	CATPNWAGEQFF
TRBV29-1	-	many	TRBJ2-3	TGCAGCGTTGTCAGGGAGGATACGCAGTATTTT	CSVVREDTQYF
TRBV29-1	-	many	TRBJ1-2	TGCAGCGTTCGGGGGGCTACTAACTATGGCTACACCTTC	CSVRGATNYGYTF
TRBV6-5	TRBD1	-	TRBJ1-1	TGTGCCAGCAATAACTACAGGGGGCTGGTTAACACTGAAGCTTTCTTT	CASNNYRGLVNTEAFF
TRBV4-3	-	-	TRBJ1-1	TGCGCCAGCAGCCAAGATAGGGCAGGGCGGACTGAAGCTTTCTTT	CASSQDRAGRTEAFF
TRBV7-9	TRBD1	-	TRBJ1-3	TGTGCCAGCAGCTTTGCAGGGGGCGGTGGAAACATCATATATTTT	CASSFAGGGGNIIYF
TRBV5-6	-	-	TRBJ1-1	TGTGCCAGCAGCTTACAGGACAGCATCATGAACACTGAAGCTTTCTTT	CASSLQDSIMNTEAFF